A selection of T cell receptor beta chains follows, all from one sample in a study of chemoradiotherapy in HPV16-positive cancers. Clones were read by immunoSEQ multiplex PCR, and TCRdb kept only the in-frame ones, dropping some. Among 30,000 to 35,000 clones listed, around 89% were seen once. Material: blood, obtained from a patient who underwent chemoradiotherapy. Source of these receptors: a human donor with HPV-associated anogenital cancer. CDR3s include the opening cysteine and the closing phenylalanine or tryptophan. The order of the fields is D gene, V gene, clone size, J gene, CDR3 protein, CDR3 DNA. A D gene is named only where the DNA matches it firmly. Expanded clones are given a class, and other clones once, few, many or no size at all.

>TRBD1|TRBV19|.|TRBJ2-7
CASSPRGQSSYEQYF
TGTGCCAGTAGTCCCAGGGGGCAGAGCTCCTACGAGCAGTACTTC
>.|TRBV25-1|.|TRBJ1-1
CASSDTVLNTEAFF
TGTGCCAGCAGTGATACGGTCCTTAACACTGAAGCTTTCTTT
>.|TRBV18|.|TRBJ1-4
CASSPGGGGEKLFF
TGTGCCAGCTCACCCGGCGGGGGCGGTGAAAAACTGTTTTTT
>.|TRBV5-4|.|TRBJ1-4
CASSLAQGELFF
TGTGCCAGCAGCTTGGCCCAGGGAGAACTGTTTTTT
>.|TRBV6-1|.|TRBJ2-3
CASDWGGTADTQYF
TGTGCCAGTGACTGGGGCGGGACGGCAGATACGCAGTATTTT
>.|TRBV7-2|few|TRBJ1-1
CASSLASERNTEAFF
TGTGCCAGCAGCTTAGCGTCGGAACGGAACACTGAAGCTTTCTTT
>.|TRBV7-6|.|TRBJ2-7
CASSLKGGAYEQYF
TGTGCCAGCAGCTTAAAGGGGGGCGCCTACGAGCAGTACTTC
>.|TRBV19|.|TRBJ2-3
CASSPQSPTDTQYF
TGTGCCAGCTCCCCACAGTCCCCCACAGATACGCAGTATTTT
>.|TRBV6-1|.|TRBJ2-2
CASSAAGVGTGELFF
TGTGCCAGCAGTGCAGCAGGGGTGGGCACCGGGGAGCTGTTTTTT
>.|TRBV30|.|TRBJ2-1
CAWSVGGPPYNEQFF
TGTGCCTGGAGTGTGGGGGGACCCCCCTACAATGAGCAGTTCTTC
>.|TRBV19|.|TRBJ2-1
CASSGTFLYNEQFF
TGTGCCAGTAGTGGGACTTTTCTTTACAATGAGCAGTTCTTC
>TRBD1|TRBV29-1|once|TRBJ1-1
CSVDSGTANTEAFF
TGCAGCGTAGACTCCGGGACAGCGAACACTGAAGCTTTCTTT
>TRBD2|TRBV5-1|once|TRBJ2-1
CASSLEGRGNNEQFF
TGCGCCAGCAGCTTGGAGGGGCGGGGGAACAATGAGCAGTTCTTC
>.|TRBV10-3|.|TRBJ2-1
CAISVASRGNEQFF
TGTGCCATCAGTGTTGCAAGTAGGGGCAATGAGCAGTTCTTC
>.|TRBV30|.|TRBJ1-2
CAWSVQPGTGYTF
TGTGCCTGGAGTGTACAGCCAGGAACTGGCTACACCTTC
>.|TRBV12-2|.|TRBJ2-2
CASRFTRGEKNTGELFF
TGTGCAAGTCGCTTTACGCGCGGGGAGAAGAACACCGGGGAGCTGTTTTTT